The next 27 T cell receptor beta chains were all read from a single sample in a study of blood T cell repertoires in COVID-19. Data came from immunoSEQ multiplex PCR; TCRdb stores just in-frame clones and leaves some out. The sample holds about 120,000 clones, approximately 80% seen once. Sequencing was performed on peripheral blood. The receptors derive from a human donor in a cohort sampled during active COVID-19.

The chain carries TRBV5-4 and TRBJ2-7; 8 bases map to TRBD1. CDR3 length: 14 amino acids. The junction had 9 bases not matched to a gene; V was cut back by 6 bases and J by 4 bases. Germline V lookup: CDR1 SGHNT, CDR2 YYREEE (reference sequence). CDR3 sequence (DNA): TGTGCCAGCAACTCCGACAGGGGAGAGTACGAGCAGTACTTC. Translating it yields CASNSDRGEYEQYF. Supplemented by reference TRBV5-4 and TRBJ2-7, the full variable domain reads ETGVTQSPTHLIKTRGQQVTLRCSSQSGHNTVSWYQQALGQGPQFIFQYYREEENGRGNFPPRFSGLQFPNYSSELNVNALELDDSALYLCASNSDRGEYEQYFGPGTRLTVT.

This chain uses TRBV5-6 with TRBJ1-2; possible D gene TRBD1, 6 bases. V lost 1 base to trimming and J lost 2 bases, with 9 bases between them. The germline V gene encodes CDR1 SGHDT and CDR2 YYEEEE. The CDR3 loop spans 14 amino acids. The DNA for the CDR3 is TGTGCCAGCAGCTTGAGACAGGCCAACTATGGCTACACCTTC. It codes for CASSLRQANYGYTF.

The CDR3 reads CASSLEHFYEQYF. CDR3 DNA: TGTGCCAGCAGCTTAGAACATTTCTACGAGCAGTACTTC. The chain has TRBV11-2 and TRBJ2-7; D is ambiguous. This CDR3 is 13 amino acids long. Germline V CDR1 and CDR2: SGHAT, FQNNGV. V shed 0 bases and J shed 3 bases, with 6 bases lying between them.

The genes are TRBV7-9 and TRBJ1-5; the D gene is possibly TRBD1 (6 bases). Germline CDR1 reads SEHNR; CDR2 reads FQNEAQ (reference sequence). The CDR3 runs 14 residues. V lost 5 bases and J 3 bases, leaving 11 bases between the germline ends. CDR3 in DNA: TGTGCCAGCAGCCTGGACAGCATCAATCAGCCCCAGCATTTT. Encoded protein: CASSLDSINQPQHF.

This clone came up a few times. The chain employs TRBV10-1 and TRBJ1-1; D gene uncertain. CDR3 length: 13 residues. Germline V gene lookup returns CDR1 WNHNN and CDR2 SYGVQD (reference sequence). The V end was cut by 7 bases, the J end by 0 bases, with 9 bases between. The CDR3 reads CASTGGMNTEAFF. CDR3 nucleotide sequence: TGCGCCAGCACCGGAGGCATGAACACTGAAGCTTTCTTT.

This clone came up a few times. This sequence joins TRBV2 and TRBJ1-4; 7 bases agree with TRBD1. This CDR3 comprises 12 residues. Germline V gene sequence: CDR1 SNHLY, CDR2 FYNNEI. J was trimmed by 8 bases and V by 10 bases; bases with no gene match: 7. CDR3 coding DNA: TGTGCCACTCAGGGGGGAAGCGAAAAACTGTTTTTT. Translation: CATQGGSEKLFF.

CDR3 DNA: TGTGCCAGCAGCTTAGGGGCGGGTGAAGCTTTCTTT. Amino acids: CASSLGAGEAFF. This chain uses TRBV13 with TRBJ1-1, with unresolved D. Looked up from germline, CDR1 is PRHDT and CDR2 is FYEKMQ (reference sequence). The CDR3 length is 12 residues. Trimming took off 0 bases at V and 7 bases at J, with 6 bases between the two ends.

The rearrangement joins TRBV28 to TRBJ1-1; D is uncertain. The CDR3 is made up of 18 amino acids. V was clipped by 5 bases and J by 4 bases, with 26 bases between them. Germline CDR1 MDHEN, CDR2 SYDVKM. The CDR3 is CASSRRSDWTGSITEAFF. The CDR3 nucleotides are TGTGCCAGCAGTCGGCGGTCGGATTGGACGGGAAGTATCACTGAAGCTTTCTTT.

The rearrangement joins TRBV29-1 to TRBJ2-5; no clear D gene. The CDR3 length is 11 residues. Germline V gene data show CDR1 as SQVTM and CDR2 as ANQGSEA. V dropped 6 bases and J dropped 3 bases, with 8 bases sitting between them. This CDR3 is CSVPPEETQYF. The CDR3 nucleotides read TGCAGCGTCCCCCCGGAAGAGACCCAGTACTTC.

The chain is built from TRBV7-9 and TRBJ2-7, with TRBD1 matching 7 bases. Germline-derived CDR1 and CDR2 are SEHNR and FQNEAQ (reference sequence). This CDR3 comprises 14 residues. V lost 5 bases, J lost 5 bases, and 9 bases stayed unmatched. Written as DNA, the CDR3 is TGTGCCAGCAGCGGCACAGGGGAATTGAACGAGCAGTACTTC. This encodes CASSGTGELNEQYF.

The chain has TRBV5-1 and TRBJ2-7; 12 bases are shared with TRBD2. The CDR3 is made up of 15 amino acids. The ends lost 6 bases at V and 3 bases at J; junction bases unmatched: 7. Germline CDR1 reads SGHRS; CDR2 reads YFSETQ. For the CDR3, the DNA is TGCGCCAGCACCCCGACTAGCGGGAGCTTCTACGAGCAGTACTTC. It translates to CASTPTSGSFYEQYF.

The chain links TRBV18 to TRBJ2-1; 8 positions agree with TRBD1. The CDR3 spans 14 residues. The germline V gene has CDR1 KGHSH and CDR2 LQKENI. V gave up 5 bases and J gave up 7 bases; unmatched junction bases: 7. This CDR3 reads CASSGQGIGNEQFF. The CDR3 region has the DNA TGTGCCAGCTCAGGACAGGGCATCGGGAATGAGCAGTTCTTC.

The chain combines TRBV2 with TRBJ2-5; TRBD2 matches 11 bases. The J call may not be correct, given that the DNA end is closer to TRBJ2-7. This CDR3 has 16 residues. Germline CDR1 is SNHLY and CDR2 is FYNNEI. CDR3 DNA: TGTGCCACCATCAAGATAGCGGGGGGGGGAATTGGCGAGCAGTACTTC. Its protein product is CATIKIAGGGIGEQYF.

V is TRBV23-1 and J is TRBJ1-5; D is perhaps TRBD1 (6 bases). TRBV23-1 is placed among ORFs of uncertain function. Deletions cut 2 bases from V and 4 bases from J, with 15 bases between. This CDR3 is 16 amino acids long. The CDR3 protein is CASSQETGLQNQPQHF. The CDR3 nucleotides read TGCGCCAGCAGTCAAGAGACAGGCCTTCAGAATCAGCCCCAGCATTTT.

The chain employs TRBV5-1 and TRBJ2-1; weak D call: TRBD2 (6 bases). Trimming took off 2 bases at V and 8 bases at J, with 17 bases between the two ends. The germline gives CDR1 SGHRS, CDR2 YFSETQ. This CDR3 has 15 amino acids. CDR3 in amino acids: CASSFLKGTDYEQFF. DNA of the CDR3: TGCGCCAGCAGCTTCCTTAAGGGGACTGACTATGAGCAGTTCTTC.

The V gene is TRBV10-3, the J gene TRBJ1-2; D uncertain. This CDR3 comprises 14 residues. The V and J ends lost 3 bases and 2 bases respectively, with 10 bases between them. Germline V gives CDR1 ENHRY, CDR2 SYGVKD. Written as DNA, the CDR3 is TGTGCCATCAGTGAAGCGGGCGGAAACTATGGCTACACCTTC. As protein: CAISEAGGNYGYTF.

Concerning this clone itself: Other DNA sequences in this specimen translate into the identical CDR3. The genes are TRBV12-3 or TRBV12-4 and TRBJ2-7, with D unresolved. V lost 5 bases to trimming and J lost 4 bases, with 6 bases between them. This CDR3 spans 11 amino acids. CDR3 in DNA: TGTGCCAGCAGTCTCTTATACGAGCAGTACTTC. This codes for CASSLLYEQYF.

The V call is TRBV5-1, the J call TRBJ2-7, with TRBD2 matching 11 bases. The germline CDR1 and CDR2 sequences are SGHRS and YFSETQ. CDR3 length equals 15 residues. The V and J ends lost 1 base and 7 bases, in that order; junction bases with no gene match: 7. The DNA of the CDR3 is TGCGCCAGCAGCTTGACTAGCGGGGGAGCGGGGGAGCAGTACTTC. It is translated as CASSLTSGGAGEQYF.

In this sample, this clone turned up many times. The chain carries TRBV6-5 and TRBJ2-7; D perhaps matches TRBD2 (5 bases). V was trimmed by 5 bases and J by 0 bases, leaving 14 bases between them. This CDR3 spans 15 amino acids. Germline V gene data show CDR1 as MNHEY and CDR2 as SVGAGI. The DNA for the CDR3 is TGTGCCAGCAGTCCCCTTTCGGGGAGCTCCTACGAGCAGTACTTC. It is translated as CASSPLSGSSYEQYF.

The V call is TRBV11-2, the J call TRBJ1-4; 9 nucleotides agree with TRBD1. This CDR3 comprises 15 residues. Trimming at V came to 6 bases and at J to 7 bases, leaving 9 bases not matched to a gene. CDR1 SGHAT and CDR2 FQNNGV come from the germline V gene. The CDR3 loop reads CASRDTGGLAEKLFF. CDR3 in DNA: TGTGCCAGCAGAGATACAGGGGGCCTGGCTGAAAAACTGTTTTTT.

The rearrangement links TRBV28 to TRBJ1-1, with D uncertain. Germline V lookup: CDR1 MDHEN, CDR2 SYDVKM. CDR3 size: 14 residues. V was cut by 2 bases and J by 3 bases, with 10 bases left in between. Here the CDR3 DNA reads TGTGCCAGCAGTTTACTGTACGGGGACACTGAAGCTTTCTTT. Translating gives CASSLLYGDTEAFF. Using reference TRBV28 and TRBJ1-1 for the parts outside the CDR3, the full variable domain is DVKVTQSSRYLVKRTGEKVFLECVQDMDHENMFWYRQDPGLGLRLIYFSYDVKMKEKGDIPEGYSVSREKKERFSLILESASTNQTSMYLCASSLLYGDTEAFFGQGTRLTVV.

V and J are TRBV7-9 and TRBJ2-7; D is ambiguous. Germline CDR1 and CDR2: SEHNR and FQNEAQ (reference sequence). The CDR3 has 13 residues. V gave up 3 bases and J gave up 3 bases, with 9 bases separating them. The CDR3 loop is CASSFARNYEQYF. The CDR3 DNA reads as TGTGCCAGCAGCTTCGCCAGAAACTACGAGCAGTACTTC.

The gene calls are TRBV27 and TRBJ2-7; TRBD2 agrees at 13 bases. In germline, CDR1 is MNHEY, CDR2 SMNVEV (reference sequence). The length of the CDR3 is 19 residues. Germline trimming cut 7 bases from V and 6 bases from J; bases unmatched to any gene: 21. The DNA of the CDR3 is TGTGCCAGCACCCCCCAACTAGCGGGAGGGCCTTGGAATCCTTGCGAGCAGTACTTC. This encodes CASTPQLAGGPWNPCEQYF.

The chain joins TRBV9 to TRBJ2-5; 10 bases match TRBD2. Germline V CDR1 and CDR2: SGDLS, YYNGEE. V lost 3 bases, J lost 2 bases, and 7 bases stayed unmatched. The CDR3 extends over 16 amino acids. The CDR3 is CASSGALAGGQETQYF. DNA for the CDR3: TGTGCCAGCAGCGGAGCCTTAGCGGGGGGTCAAGAGACCCAGTACTTC.

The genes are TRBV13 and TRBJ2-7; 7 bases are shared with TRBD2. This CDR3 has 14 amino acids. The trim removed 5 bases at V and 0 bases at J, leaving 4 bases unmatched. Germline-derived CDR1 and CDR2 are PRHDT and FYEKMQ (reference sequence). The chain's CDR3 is CASSGGDYSYEQYF. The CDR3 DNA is TGTGCCAGCAGCGGCGGGGACTACTCCTACGAGCAGTACTTC.

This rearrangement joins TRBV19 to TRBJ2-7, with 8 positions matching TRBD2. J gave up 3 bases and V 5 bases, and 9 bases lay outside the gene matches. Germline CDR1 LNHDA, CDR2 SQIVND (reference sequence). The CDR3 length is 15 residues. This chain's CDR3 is CASSPGGGAGYEQYF. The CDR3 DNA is TGTGCCAGTAGTCCGGGGGGGGGCGCGGGCTACGAGCAGTACTTC.

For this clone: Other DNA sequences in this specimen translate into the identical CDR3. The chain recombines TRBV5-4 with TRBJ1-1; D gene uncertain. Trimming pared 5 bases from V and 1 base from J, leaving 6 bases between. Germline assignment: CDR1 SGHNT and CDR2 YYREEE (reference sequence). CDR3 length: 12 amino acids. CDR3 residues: CASSWANTEAFF. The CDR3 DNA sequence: TGTGCCAGCAGTTGGGCGAACACTGAAGCTTTCTTT.